This T cell receptor (beta chain) is from a study of T cell responses to AZD1222 COVID-19 vaccine. The germline V gene has CDR1 WSHSY and CDR2 SAAADI. V lost 10 bases and J lost 1; bases outside the gene matches: 7. This CDR3 region has 15 residues. Data came from immunoSEQ multiplex PCR; TCRdb stores just in-frame clones and leaves some out. The table lists about 170,000 clones, roughly 85% of them singletons, with 0.85% to 1.1% in the top ten. Specimen: peripheral blood, collected 28 days after the second AZD1222 dose. This rearrangement joins TRBV10-2 to TRBJ2-3, with 11 nucleotides matching TRBD2. The source is an adult who received the AZD1222 COVID-19 vaccine. In DNA form, the CDR3 reads TGCGCCACCAGAATAGCGGGGGGGGGCACAGATACGCAGTATTTT. It translates to CATRIAGGGTDTQYF.